The 12 T cell receptor beta chains reported below all come from one sample, sequenced in a study of blood T cell repertoires in COVID-19. Sequenced by immunoSEQ multiplex PCR; TCRdb stores in-frame clones only, minus some. This sample has 270,000 or so clones, with just under 90% found just once. Input material: PBMCs or T cells enriched from blood (not recorded which). These receptors all stem from a woman in her 30s with acute COVID-19.

The V gene is TRBV24-1, the J gene TRBJ2-3, with D maybe TRBD1 (6 bases). V dropped 5 bases and J dropped 0 bases, with 14 bases sitting between them. Per germline, CDR1 KGHDR and CDR2 SFDVKD. The CDR3 totals 16 residues. The CDR3 here is CATSALDRTSTDTQYF. CDR3 DNA: TGTGCCACCAGTGCCTTGGACAGAACTAGCACAGATACGCAGTATTTT.

The chain couples TRBV2 to TRBJ1-5; TRBD1 is a possible D gene (5 bases). The length of the CDR3 is 17 residues. V shed 3 bases and J shed 2 bases, with 17 bases lying between them. CDR1 is SNHLY and CDR2 is FYNNEI in the germline V gene. CDR3 region: CASSDKEPGLGNQPQHF. The CDR3 DNA follows: TGTGCCAGCAGTGACAAAGAACCGGGACTGGGCAATCAGCCCCAGCATTTT.

The rearrangement uses TRBV11-2 and TRBJ2-5; D is perhaps TRBD1 (6 bases). This CDR3 spans 16 amino acids. Germline CDR1 is SGHAT and CDR2 is FQNNGV. V was pared by 1 base and J by 1 base, with 13 bases between. The CDR3 reads CASSLGGGRAQETQYF. Written as DNA, the CDR3 is TGTGCCAGCAGCTTAGGTGGGGGCCGCGCCCAAGAGACCCAGTACTTC. Full variable domain (outside the CDR3, taken from reference TRBV11-2 and TRBJ2-5): EAGVAQSPRYKIIEKRQSVAFWCNPISGHATLYWYQQILGQGPKLLIQFQNNGVVDDSQLPKDRFSAERLKGVDSTLKIQPAKLEDSAVYLCASSLGGGRAQETQYFGPGTRLLVL.

The chain uses TRBV28 and TRBJ1-1; D may be TRBD1 (5 bases). Germline lookup yields CDR1 MDHEN and CDR2 SYDVKM. V was cut by 5 bases and J by 1 base, with 8 bases left in between. The CDR3 covers 13 residues. CDR3 region: CASSDQGNTEAFF. The CDR3 region has the DNA TGTGCCAGCAGTGACCAGGGGAACACTGAAGCTTTCTTT.

This chain connects TRBV6-1 to TRBJ2-2; no reliable D call. CDR3 size: 15 residues. The germline V and J ends were trimmed by 2 bases and 0 bases, with 7 bases remaining between them. Germline V gene data show CDR1 as MNHNS and CDR2 as SASEGT. CDR3 sequence: CASSEFSPNTGELFF. For the CDR3, the DNA is TGTGCCAGCAGTGAATTTAGTCCGAACACCGGGGAGCTGTTTTTT.

The chain recombines TRBV7-3 with TRBJ2-5, with 7 bases matching TRBD2. CDR1 and CDR2 from the germline V gene are SGHTA and FQGTGA. This CDR3 spans 16 amino acids. The V segment lost 5 bases and the J segment 5 bases; nucleotides outside the gene matches: 14. The CDR3 DNA reads TGTGCCAGCAGCCTTACTGTGGGCGGGAGTGGGGAGACCCAGTACTTC. It translates to CASSLTVGGSGETQYF.

A note on this clone: At the DNA level, this CDR3 is encoded by other sequences in the same sample as well. The rearrangement joins TRBV5-1 to TRBJ2-3; D is undetermined. The CDR3 runs 14 residues. Trimming removed 0 bases at V and 2 bases at J, with 7 bases between. Germline loops: CDR1 SGHRS, CDR2 YFSETQ. The CDR3 DNA reads as TGCGCCAGCAGCTTGGGCCAGTTCACAGATACGCAGTATTTT. This translates into CASSLGQFTDTQYF.

The chain is built from TRBV9 and TRBJ2-1, with 7 bases aligning to TRBD2. In germline, CDR1 is SGDLS, CDR2 YYNGEE. The CDR3 runs 13 residues. J gave up 5 bases and V 4 bases, and 3 bases lay outside the gene matches. CDR3 DNA: TGTGCCAGCAGCCCCGGGACTAACAATGAGCAGTTCTTC. Translation gives CASSPGTNNEQFF.

The chain links TRBV30 to TRBJ2-1; 10 nucleotides line up with TRBD2. Germline lookup yields CDR1 GTSNPN and CDR2 SVGIG (reference sequence). The length of the CDR3 is 15 residues. The trim removed 1 base at V and 7 bases at J, leaving 7 bases unmatched. CDR3 DNA sequence: TGTGCCTGGAGTGGGACTAGCGGTTTGTCTAATGAGCAGTTCTTC. This codes for CAWSGTSGLSNEQFF.

The J gene is TRBJ2-5, the V gene TRBV3-1 (or the pseudogene TRBV3-2); weak D call: TRBD1 (6 bases). CDR3 length: 13 amino acids. Deletions cut 0 bases from V and 12 bases from J, with 14 bases between. Germline V CDR1 and CDR2: LGHDT, YNNKEL (reference sequence). The CDR3 bases are TGTGCCAGCAGCCAAGATTCGACAGGAGATAAGTACTTC. This sequence encodes CASSQDSTGDKYF.

The genes are TRBV5-8 and TRBJ2-2; 9 bases are a match to TRBD1. Trimming at V came to 3 bases and at J to 7 bases, leaving 7 bases not matched to a gene. This CDR3 has 15 amino acids. The germline V gene has CDR1 SGHTS and CDR2 YDEGEE. This CDR3 reads CASSSGQGRSGELFF. Written as DNA, the CDR3 is TGTGCCAGCAGCTCGGGACAGGGTCGTAGCGGGGAGCTGTTTTTT.

This rearrangement joins TRBV7-3 to TRBJ2-3, with D tentatively TRBD2 (6 bases). The CDR3 runs 14 residues. Germline V gene sequence: CDR1 SGHTA, CDR2 FQGTGA. The ends were cut back, 1 base at V and 5 bases at J, with 10 bases in the middle. CDR3 region: CASSLNRAGDTQYF. Here the CDR3 DNA reads TGTGCCAGCAGCTTAAACAGAGCGGGAGATACGCAGTATTTT.